The T cell receptor (beta chain) described here comes from a study of T cell responses to AZD1222 COVID-19 vaccine. TCRdb's copy holds only in-frame clones and misses some; the assay was immunoSEQ multiplex PCR. The sample includes approximately 110,000 clones, around 89% of them seen just once. The input for sequencing was peripheral blood, taken on day 0 of AZD1222 vaccination. This receptor was taken from an adult in good health.

The CDR3, as DNA: TGTGCAAGTCGCTTAATGGGCAGCCTCCCTACCCACTATGGCTACACCTTC. It is translated as CASRLMGSLPTHYGYTF. This rearrangement joins TRBV12-2 to TRBJ1-2; the table gives TRBD1 as D, unverified against the DNA. TRBV12-2 is annotated as a pseudogene. The CDR3 runs to 17 residues.